The table lists the clone carrying this T cell receptor (beta chain) with many counts. The target antigen is unknown. Regarding time point: newly diagnosed GD, antithyroid drugs for less than 3 months. TCR sequences were obtained from RNA taken from PBMCs. In building TCR beta libraries, iRepertoire HTBI primers were used together with Arm-PCR of CDR3 regions. Each CDR3 protein is one row after TCRdb ran MiXCR on the multiplex PCR reads. Counted here are some 250,000 distinct CDR3 sequences, around 20% occurring once; the ten biggest clones make up roughly 13%. The data are from a study of regulatory T cells in long-lasting Graves disease. Germline lookup yields CDR1 SEHNR and CDR2 FQNEAQ (reference sequence). The CDR3 spans 16 residues. Trimming took 6 bases from V and 1 from J, leaving 16 bases between them. Findings and caveats of the study: A greater number of public clonotypes (2,741) was shared by persistent patients than by new patients (about 990). Peripheral blood was the sole material, not thyroid tissue.

Sample: peripheral blood mononuclear cells (PBMCs), taken at new diagnosis, from a patient treated with antithyroid drugs. V and J are TRBV7-9 and TRBJ2-1; D assignment may be TRBD1 or TRBD2 (5 bases each). This clonotype was sampled from a female donor with Graves disease. Here the CDR3 reads CASRPGTLPSYNEQFF. For the CDR3, the DNA is TGTGCCAGCAGACCCGGGACCCTGCCTTCCTACAATGAGCAGTTCTTC.